The clone carrying this T cell receptor beta chain has a single count. The CDR3 is 10 amino acids. The V end lost 10 bases, the J end lost 6 bases, and 9 bases lay between the germline ends. Germline CDR1 is MNHNY and CDR2 is SVGAGI (reference sequence). This entry is derived from a study of blood T cell repertoires in COVID-19. Study overall: COVID-19 samples collected from the United States, Italy and Spain covered acute and convalescent phases. PBMCs, B-cell-depleted T cells, or T cells provided the cDNA or gDNA that made up the material.

In the authors' methods: Estimated nucleated cell counts came from reference gene primer amplification. The table came from immunoSEQ multiplex PCR; TCRdb's copy has only in-frame clones and leaves some out. For V, J and clone size, that table is used; D and trimming come from the DNA. The table shows about 380,000 clones, with about 85% occurring only once. The V gene is TRBV6-6, the J gene TRBJ1-2; no clear D gene. The receptor was isolated from a woman aged 18-29 years with acute or convalescent COVID-19. Source material: peripheral blood. CDR3 sequence (DNA): TGTGCCACCTCTTCTAATGGCTACACCTTC. Its translation is CATSSNGYTF.